The 14 T cell receptor beta chains given below trace back to one sample, sequenced in a study of chemoradiotherapy in HPV16-positive cancers. The table came from immunoSEQ multiplex PCR; TCRdb's copy has only in-frame clones and leaves some out. Here the sample spans 25,000 to 35,000 clones, more than 80% being singletons. The input for sequencing was blood, taken from a patient who underwent chemoradiotherapy. The source of these receptors is a human donor with HPV-associated anogenital cancer.

The genes are TRBV9 and TRBJ2-3, with 11 bases that match TRBD2. The CDR3 sequence is 16 residues long. V was pared by 0 bases and J by 5 bases, with 5 bases of the junction left unmatched. The germline gives CDR1 SGDLS, CDR2 YYNGEE. This CDR3 reads CASSVAEGLAVDTQYF. CDR3 nucleotide sequence: TGTGCCAGCAGCGTAGCCGAGGGACTAGCGGTAGATACGCAGTATTTT.

The chain has TRBV27 and TRBJ1-1; 11 positions agree with TRBD1. CDR1 is MNHEY, CDR2 SMNVEV, per germline (reference sequence). CDR3 size: 16 residues. Trimming cost V 6 bases and J 4 bases; bases outside gene matches: 10. The CDR3 is CASRNTDRGRSTEAFF. In DNA form, the CDR3 reads TGTGCCAGCAGGAACACGGACAGGGGGCGAAGCACTGAAGCTTTCTTT.

The chain joins TRBV7-9 to TRBJ1-1; D unclear. The germline V and J ends were trimmed by 1 base and 5 bases, with 11 bases remaining between them. CDR3 length: 14 amino acids. CDR1 SEHNR and CDR2 FQNEAQ come from the germline V gene (reference sequence). CDR3 coding DNA: TGTGCCAGCAGCTTAGATCAGTATTCAACTGAAGCTTTCTTT. Encoded protein: CASSLDQYSTEAFF.

This chain links TRBV9 with TRBJ2-5; a weak D match, TRBD2 (6 bases). The end of the DNA aligns better with TRBJ2-7, so the J call may be wrong. The germline V gene encodes CDR1 SGDLS and CDR2 YYNGEE. The CDR3 is 15 amino acids. The CDR3 is CASRSPGTPNSEQYF. The CDR3 bases are TGTGCCAGCAGGTCCCCCGGGACTCCCAACAGCGAGCAGTACTTC.

The V gene is TRBV2, the J gene TRBJ2-4; the match to TRBD1 covers 9 bases. The junction had 2 bases not matched to a gene; V was cut back by 6 bases and J by 2 bases. Germline CDR1 reads SNHLY; CDR2 reads FYNNEI. The length of the CDR3 is 14 residues. The CDR3 spells CASRTGGTKNIQYF. For the CDR3, the DNA is TGTGCCAGCAGGACAGGGGGTACCAAAAACATTCAGTACTTC.

This chain links TRBV28 with TRBJ1-3; D is uncertain. The CDR3 contains 15 residues. Germline values: CDR1 MDHEN, CDR2 SYDVKM. V gave up 5 bases and J gave up 0 bases, with 11 bases separating them. The CDR3 sequence: CASSLRGASGNTIYF. In DNA, the CDR3 is TGTGCCAGCAGTCTTAGAGGAGCCTCTGGAAACACCATATATTTT.

This clone occurred once. The rearrangement joins TRBV19 to TRBJ1-4; D is possibly TRBD1 (6 bases). CDR3 size: 15 residues. V shed 4 bases and J shed 6 bases, with 15 bases lying between them. Germline V gene sequence: CDR1 LNHDA, CDR2 SQIVND (reference sequence). The CDR3 DNA sequence: TGTGCCAGTAGTACAGCAGGGACATGGGATGAAAAACTGTTTTTT. This translates into CASSTAGTWDEKLFF.

This clone was counted a few times. The gene calls are TRBV2 and TRBJ1-2; D might be TRBD1 (5 bases). The CDR3 runs 13 residues. Germline CDR1 is SNHLY and CDR2 is FYNNEI. V was shortened by 3 bases and J by 8 bases, with 13 bases between the two germline ends. CDR3 coding DNA: TGTGCCAGCAGTGAGGGGTTTTCAGGGGGCTACACCTTC. Translated, it gives CASSEGFSGGYTF.

The chain combines TRBV9 with TRBJ2-5, with 13 bases fitting TRBD2. Losses at the gene ends were 2 bases for V and 4 bases for J; bases not matched to a gene: 2. Per the germline V gene, CDR1 is SGDLS and CDR2 is YYNGEE. The CDR3 spans 15 residues. CDR3 sequence: CASSVGLAGPETQYF. CDR3 coding DNA: TGTGCCAGCAGCGTGGGACTAGCGGGACCAGAGACCCAGTACTTC.

This chain joins TRBV5-6 and TRBJ1-1; the D gene is possibly TRBD1 (5 bases). This CDR3 spans 13 amino acids. V was shortened by 7 bases and J by 1 base, with 11 bases between the two germline ends. Per germline, CDR1 SGHDT and CDR2 YYEEEE. CDR3 DNA: TGTGCCAGCTCATTTGGGGGGAACACTGAAGCTTTCTTT. Translation: CASSFGGNTEAFF.

The J gene is TRBJ2-1, the V gene TRBV7-2, with TRBD2 matching 11 bases. Trimming cost V 1 base and J 5 bases; bases outside gene matches: 4. The CDR3 is 16 residues long. Per the germline V gene, CDR1 is SGHTA and CDR2 is FQGNSA. Here the CDR3 DNA reads TGTGCCAGCAGCTTAGTTGCTAGCGGGGGGAACAATGAGCAGTTCTTC. Translated, it gives CASSLVASGGNNEQFF.

The V call is TRBV19, the J call TRBJ1-2, with a possible D match to TRBD1 (5 bases). Trimming removed 10 bases from V and 2 bases from J, with 11 bases in between. The length of the CDR3 is 12 residues. Germline V gives CDR1 LNHDA, CDR2 SQIVND (reference sequence). For the CDR3, the DNA is TGTGCCACCTCGGCAGGGAACTATGGCTACACCTTC. It codes for CATSAGNYGYTF.

The V call is TRBV7-9, the J call TRBJ1-5; no clear D. Germline-derived CDR1 and CDR2 are SEHNR and FQNEAQ (reference sequence). This CDR3 is built from 15 residues. The V end lost 5 bases, the J end lost 0 bases, and 11 bases lay between the germline ends. In DNA form, the CDR3 reads TGTGCCAGCAGCCCCCCCGCTGATAGCAATCAGCCCCAGCATTTT. Translated: CASSPPADSNQPQHF.

V is TRBV30 and J is TRBJ1-5; TRBD1 aligns across 11 bases. The CDR3 extends over 16 amino acids. The germline V gene encodes CDR1 GTSNPN and CDR2 SVGIG (reference sequence). Trimming cost V 2 bases and J 7 bases; bases outside gene matches: 10. For the CDR3, the DNA is TGTGCCTGGAGTCTTTCGTGGACAGGGGGCGGACAGCCCCAGCATTTT. Its translation is CAWSLSWTGGGQPQHF.